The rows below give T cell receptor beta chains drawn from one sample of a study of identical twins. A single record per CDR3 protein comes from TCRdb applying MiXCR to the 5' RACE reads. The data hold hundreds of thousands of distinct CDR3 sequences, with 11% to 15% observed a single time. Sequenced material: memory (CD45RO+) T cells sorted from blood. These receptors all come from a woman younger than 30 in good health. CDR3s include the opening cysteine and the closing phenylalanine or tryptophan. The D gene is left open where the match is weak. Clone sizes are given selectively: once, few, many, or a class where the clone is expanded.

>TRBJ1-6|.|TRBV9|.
CASSPWGGGTSPLHF
TGTGCCAGCAGCCCCTGGGGGGGCGGAACTTCACCCCTCCACTTT
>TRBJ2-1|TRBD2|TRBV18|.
CASSPRGDPVMRGIF
TGTGCCAGCTCACCCCGGGGGGATCCTGTAATGAGAGGGATCTTC
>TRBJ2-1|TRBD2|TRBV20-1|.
CSASRAPREFVEQFF
TGCAGTGCTAGCCGTGCCCCGCGGGAGTTTGTTGAGCAGTTCTTC
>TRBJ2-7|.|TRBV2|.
CASSDAGEQYF
TGTGCCAGCAGTGACGCAGGCGAGCAGTACTTC
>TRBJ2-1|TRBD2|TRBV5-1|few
CASSSGLGPGGEQFF
TGCGCCAGCAGCTCGGGACTGGGTCCGGGGGGTGAGCAGTTCTTC
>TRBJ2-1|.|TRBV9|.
CASSVEKGISHNEQFF
TGTGCCAGCAGCGTTGAAAAAGGGATAAGTCACAATGAGCAGTTCTTC
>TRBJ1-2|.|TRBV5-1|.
CASSLGFSGRSNYGYTF
TGCGCCAGCAGCTTGGGATTTTCGGGACGTTCTAACTATGGCTACACCTTC
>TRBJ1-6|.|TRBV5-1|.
CASSRDGSSYNSPLHF
TGCGCCAGCAGCAGGGACGGGAGCTCCTATAATTCACCCCTCCACTTT
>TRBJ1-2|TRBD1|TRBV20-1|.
CSATGDYGYTF
TGCAGTGCCACAGGGGACTATGGCTACACCTTC
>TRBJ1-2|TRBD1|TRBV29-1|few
CSVGTGEAYGYTF
TGCAGCGTCGGGACAGGGGAGGCCTATGGCTACACCTTC
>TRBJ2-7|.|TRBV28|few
CASSSSNYEQYF
TGTGCCAGCAGTTCCTCCAACTACGAGCAGTACTTC
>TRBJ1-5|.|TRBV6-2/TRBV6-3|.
CASSYSGFNQPQHF
TGTGCCAGCAGTTACAGTGGGTTCAATCAGCCCCAGCATTTT
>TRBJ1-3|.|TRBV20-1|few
CSASSGIGNTIYF
TGCAGTGCTAGCTCAGGGATTGGAAACACCATATATTTT
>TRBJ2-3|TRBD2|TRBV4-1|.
CASSQVRRGTSGSTDTQYF
TGCGCCAGCAGCCAAGTAAGACGGGGGACTAGCGGGAGCACAGATACGCAGTATTTT
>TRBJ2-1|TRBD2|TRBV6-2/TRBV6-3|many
CASTGLASNEQFF
TGTGCCAGCACGGGACTAGCGAGCAATGAGCAGTTCTTC
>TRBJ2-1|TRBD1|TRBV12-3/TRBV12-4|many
CASSLGSQGKQFF
TGTGCCAGCAGTTTAGGTTCACAGGGGAAACAGTTCTTC
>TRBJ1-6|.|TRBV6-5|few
CASSSIYSPLHF
TGTGCCAGCAGTTCAATCTATTCACCCCTCCACTTT
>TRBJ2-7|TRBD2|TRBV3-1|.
CASSEMVAGVGEQYF
TGTGCCAGCAGCGAGATGGTAGCGGGAGTGGGTGAGCAGTACTTC
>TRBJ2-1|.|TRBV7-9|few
CATHAYQNEQFF
TGTGCCACCCATGCATACCAGAATGAGCAGTTCTTC
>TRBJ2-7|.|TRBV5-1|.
CASSLTGLRTYEQYF
TGCGCCAGCAGCTTGACAGGACTAAGAACCTACGAGCAGTACTTC
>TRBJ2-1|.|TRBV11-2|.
CASSFPSSSSYNEQFF
TGTGCCAGCAGCTTCCCATCCTCGTCCTCCTACAATGAGCAGTTCTTC
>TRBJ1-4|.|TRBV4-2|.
CASSQRSGSGEKLFF
TGTGCCAGCAGCCAAAGGAGTGGAAGTGGAGAAAAACTGTTTTTT
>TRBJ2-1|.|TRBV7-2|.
CASSLSRDINEQFF
TGTGCCAGCAGCTTATCCCGGGACATCAATGAGCAGTTCTTC
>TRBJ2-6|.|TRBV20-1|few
CSARDARGANVLTF
TGCAGTGCTAGAGATGCAAGGGGGGCCAACGTCCTGACTTTC